Listed below are T cell receptor beta chains from one sample, sequenced in a study of PD-1 blockade in classical Hodgkin lymphoma. Assay used: immunoSEQ multiplex PCR; TCRdb lists only in-frame clones, some missing. The sample has roughly 86,000 clones, about 83% seen once. Sequenced here: peripheral blood mononuclear cells (PBMCs), sampled before the fourth cycle of nivolumab. These receptors were collected from a human donor with classical Hodgkin lymphoma. The CDR3 runs from the conserved cysteine through the conserved F or W. D genes are given only for firm matches. Only some rows state a clone size, as once, few, many or a class for expanded clones.

CDR3 protein: CASSPTPGQRGGYTF; CDR3 DNA: TGTGCCAGCAGCCCGACACCTGGACAGAGGGGAGGCTACACCTTC; D gene: .; V gene: TRBV5-6; J gene: TRBJ1-2; clone size: many
CDR3 protein: CSVLYGRVSDYGYTF; CDR3 DNA: TGCAGCGTTCTCTATGGGCGGGTTTCGGACTATGGCTACACCTTC; D gene: .; V gene: TRBV29-1; J gene: TRBJ1-2; clone size: .
CDR3 protein: CASSLAGTGVTGELFF; CDR3 DNA: TGCGCCAGCAGCTTGGCCGGGACAGGGGTCACCGGGGAGCTGTTTTTT; D gene: TRBD1; V gene: TRBV5-1; J gene: TRBJ2-2; clone size: .
CDR3 protein: CSAGLVSEQYF; CDR3 DNA: TGCAGTGCTGGACTAGTTAGCGAGCAGTACTTC; D gene: TRBD2; V gene: TRBV20-1; J gene: TRBJ2-7; clone size: .
CDR3 protein: CASSADRATGNTIYF; CDR3 DNA: TGTGCCAGCAGTGCAGACAGGGCCACTGGAAACACCATATATTTT; D gene: TRBD1; V gene: TRBV2; J gene: TRBJ1-3; clone size: .
CDR3 protein: CASSPKDRGDNQPQHF; CDR3 DNA: TGTGCCAGTAGTCCCAAGGACAGGGGGGACAATCAGCCCCAGCATTTT; D gene: TRBD1; V gene: TRBV19; J gene: TRBJ1-5; clone size: .
CDR3 protein: CASSLAGSSGETQYF; CDR3 DNA: TGCGCCAGCAGCTTGGCCGGCTCTAGTGGGGAGACCCAGTACTTC; D gene: .; V gene: TRBV5-1; J gene: TRBJ2-5; clone size: .
CDR3 protein: CASSIDGLADMNTGELFF; CDR3 DNA: TGTGCCAGTAGTATAGACGGACTAGCGGACATGAACACCGGGGAGCTGTTTTTT; D gene: TRBD2; V gene: TRBV19; J gene: TRBJ2-2; clone size: .
CDR3 protein: CASSLESVAYNEQFF; CDR3 DNA: TGCGCCAGCAGCTTGGAATCGGTAGCCTACAATGAGCAGTTCTTC; D gene: .; V gene: TRBV5-1; J gene: TRBJ2-1; clone size: .
CDR3 protein: CATYPRDRGSAGELFF; CDR3 DNA: TGTGCCACCTACCCCCGGGACAGGGGATCCGCCGGGGAGCTGTTTTTT; D gene: TRBD1; V gene: TRBV10-3; J gene: TRBJ2-2; clone size: .
CDR3 protein: CASKRTGPYNSPLHF; CDR3 DNA: TGTGCCAGCAAGCGGACAGGACCCTATAATTCACCCCTCCACTTT; D gene: TRBD1; V gene: TRBV6-5; J gene: TRBJ1-6; clone size: .
CDR3 protein: CASSLGTGVTETQYF; CDR3 DNA: TGTGCCAGCAGTCTGGGGACAGGGGTTACGGAGACCCAGTACTTC; D gene: TRBD1; V gene: TRBV28; J gene: TRBJ2-5; clone size: few
CDR3 protein: CSVLIQGSAGELFF; CDR3 DNA: TGCAGCGTCCTGATACAGGGTTCGGCCGGGGAGCTGTTTTTT; D gene: .; V gene: TRBV29-1; J gene: TRBJ2-2; clone size: few
CDR3 protein: CASSSPGTGDYEQYF; CDR3 DNA: TGTGCCAGCAGTTCGCCCGGGACAGGAGACTACGAGCAGTACTTC; D gene: TRBD1; V gene: TRBV6-5; J gene: TRBJ2-7; clone size: .
CDR3 protein: CASGFHRGGAYNEQFF; CDR3 DNA: TGTGCTAGTGGTTTCCACAGGGGAGGCGCCTACAATGAGCAGTTCTTC; D gene: .; V gene: TRBV12-5; J gene: TRBJ2-1; clone size: .
CDR3 protein: CASSLVRDHEQFF; CDR3 DNA: TGCGCCAGCAGCTTGGTGCGGGATCATGAGCAGTTCTTC; D gene: .; V gene: TRBV5-1; J gene: TRBJ2-1; clone size: .
CDR3 protein: CASSLAAAADSPYEQYF; CDR3 DNA: TGTGCCAGCAGCTTGGCCGCTGCCGCCGATTCCCCCTACGAGCAGTACTTC; D gene: .; V gene: TRBV5-4; J gene: TRBJ2-7; clone size: .
CDR3 protein: CASSLARAPQETQYF; CDR3 DNA: TGCGCCAGCAGCTTGGCCAGGGCCCCCCAAGAGACCCAGTACTTC; D gene: .; V gene: TRBV5-1; J gene: TRBJ2-5; clone size: once
CDR3 protein: CASSGGRGHWQPQHF; CDR3 DNA: TGTGCCAGCAGTGGTGGCAGGGGGCATTGGCAGCCCCAGCATTTT; D gene: TRBD1; V gene: TRBV2; J gene: TRBJ1-5; clone size: .
CDR3 protein: CASSSTGKNSGANVLTF; CDR3 DNA: TGTGCCAGCAGCTCTACAGGGAAAAACTCTGGGGCCAACGTCCTGACTTTC; D gene: .; V gene: TRBV5-6; J gene: TRBJ2-6; clone size: .
CDR3 protein: CASSPPSRSSYEQYF; CDR3 DNA: TGTGCCAGCTCACCACCGAGCCGGAGTTCCTACGAGCAGTACTTC; D gene: .; V gene: TRBV18; J gene: TRBJ2-7; clone size: .
CDR3 protein: CASSKKERGGYTF; CDR3 DNA: TGTGCCAGCAGTAAAAAGGAGAGGGGGGGCTACACCTTC; D gene: .; V gene: TRBV5-4; J gene: TRBJ1-2; clone size: .
CDR3 protein: CASSFVVSYEQYF; CDR3 DNA: TGTGCCAGCAGCTTCGTGGTGTCCTACGAGCAGTACTTC; D gene: .; V gene: TRBV5-8; J gene: TRBJ2-7; clone size: .
CDR3 protein: CASSLGAGITYNEQFF; CDR3 DNA: TGTGCCAGCAGCTTGGGGGCGGGGATTACCTACAATGAGCAGTTCTTC; D gene: .; V gene: TRBV5-6; J gene: TRBJ2-1; clone size: .